This is a list of T cell receptor beta chains from one sample in a study of PD-L1 blockade in urothelial cancer. Here immunoSEQ multiplex PCR was the method, and the copy in TCRdb shows in-frame clones only, minus some. In the table there are over 45,000 clones, about 86% of which are singletons. The sample here was PBMCs, taken around atezolizumab (anti-PD-L1) treatment. These receptor sequences come from a man aged 45-60 years with urothelial cancer. Each CDR3 is given with its conserved first and last residue. The D gene is left open where the match is weak. Clone size is stated in some rows and not others, as once, few, many or a class when expanded.

j_call: TRBJ1-1; v_call: TRBV11-2; cdr3_length: 14; clone_size: .; d_call: TRBD1; cdr3_nt: TGTGCCAGCAGCCCTCAGGGACAGGGGGCCGAAGCTTTCTTT; cdr3_aa: CASSPQGQGAEAFF
j_call: TRBJ2-7; v_call: TRBV19; cdr3_length: 17; clone_size: .; d_call: TRBD2; cdr3_nt: TGTGCCAGTAGTATAGATCCCGGAGCGGGAGGCAGCGACGAGCAGTACTTC; cdr3_aa: CASSIDPGAGGSDEQYF
j_call: TRBJ2-6; v_call: TRBV19; cdr3_length: 15; clone_size: .; d_call: .; cdr3_nt: TGTGCCAGTAGTATGTCAGGCTCTGGGGCCAACGTCCTGACTTTC; cdr3_aa: CASSMSGSGANVLTF
j_call: TRBJ1-4; v_call: TRBV18; cdr3_length: 16; clone_size: .; d_call: .; cdr3_nt: TGTGCCAGCTCACCCGGAAGTTCAGGCGCTAATGAAAAACTGTTTTTT; cdr3_aa: CASSPGSSGANEKLFF
j_call: TRBJ2-3; v_call: TRBV9; cdr3_length: 13; clone_size: .; d_call: .; cdr3_nt: TGTGCCAGCAGCCCCAAACTCACAGATACGCAGTATTTT; cdr3_aa: CASSPKLTDTQYF
j_call: TRBJ1-4; v_call: TRBV27; cdr3_length: 14; clone_size: .; d_call: .; cdr3_nt: TGTGCCAGCACCGGGGGGAGGGGAAGGGGAAAACTGTTTTTT; cdr3_aa: CASTGGRGRGKLFF
j_call: TRBJ1-3; v_call: TRBV28; cdr3_length: 13; clone_size: .; d_call: .; cdr3_nt: TGTGCCAGCAGCCGCCAGACTGGAAACACCATATATTTT; cdr3_aa: CASSRQTGNTIYF
j_call: TRBJ2-5; v_call: TRBV7-7; cdr3_length: 15; clone_size: few; d_call: TRBD2; cdr3_nt: TGTGCTAGCACGCTGACTAGCGGGAGTAGAGAGACCCAGTACTTC; cdr3_aa: CASTLTSGSRETQYF
j_call: TRBJ1-2; v_call: TRBV27; cdr3_length: 12; clone_size: .; d_call: .; cdr3_nt: TGTGCCAGCAGTCTCAGGGGATATGGCTACACCTTC; cdr3_aa: CASSLRGYGYTF
j_call: TRBJ1-1; v_call: TRBV6-1; cdr3_length: 15; clone_size: .; d_call: TRBD1; cdr3_nt: TGTGCCAGCAGTGAGGCGGCAGGGGGGAACACTGAAGCTTTCTTT; cdr3_aa: CASSEAAGGNTEAFF
j_call: TRBJ1-5; v_call: TRBV5-5; cdr3_length: 12; clone_size: once; d_call: .; cdr3_nt: TGTGCCAGCAGCTTCACGGGACAGCCCCAGCATTTT; cdr3_aa: CASSFTGQPQHF
j_call: TRBJ2-3; v_call: TRBV4-2; cdr3_length: 14; clone_size: .; d_call: .; cdr3_nt: TGTGCCAGCAGCCAACTGGGACTTTCAGATACGCAGTATTTT; cdr3_aa: CASSQLGLSDTQYF
j_call: TRBJ2-3; v_call: TRBV2; cdr3_length: 16; clone_size: .; d_call: .; cdr3_nt: TGTGCCACCAATGAACCGGGAGCCCTACTCACAGATACGCAGTATTTT; cdr3_aa: CATNEPGALLTDTQYF
j_call: TRBJ2-3; v_call: TRBV9; cdr3_length: 16; clone_size: .; d_call: TRBD2; cdr3_nt: TGTGCCAGCAGCGTAGCCCCGGGAGGGCCGGAAGATACGCAGTATTTT; cdr3_aa: CASSVAPGGPEDTQYF
j_call: TRBJ2-7; v_call: TRBV29-1; cdr3_length: 13; clone_size: few; d_call: TRBD2; cdr3_nt: TGCAGCGCGTTAGCGGGAGGGACCTACGAGCAGTACTTC; cdr3_aa: CSALAGGTYEQYF
j_call: TRBJ2-1; v_call: TRBV14; cdr3_length: 15; clone_size: once; d_call: .; cdr3_nt: TGTGCCAGCAGCCCGTTACTAAGTAACTACAATGAGCAGTTCTTC; cdr3_aa: CASSPLLSNYNEQFF
j_call: TRBJ2-7; v_call: TRBV6-1; cdr3_length: 16; clone_size: .; d_call: .; cdr3_nt: TGTGCCAGCAGTGAAGCGGAGGTCCTAAGGTCCTACGAGCAGTACTTC; cdr3_aa: CASSEAEVLRSYEQYF
j_call: TRBJ2-3; v_call: TRBV18; cdr3_length: 14; clone_size: .; d_call: .; cdr3_nt: TGTGCCAGCTCACCACGCCAGGGCCTAGATACGCAGTATTTT; cdr3_aa: CASSPRQGLDTQYF
j_call: TRBJ2-7; v_call: TRBV9; cdr3_length: 14; clone_size: .; d_call: .; cdr3_nt: TGTGCCAGCAGCGTAGGGGGACTCTCCTACGAGCAGTACTTC; cdr3_aa: CASSVGGLSYEQYF
j_call: TRBJ2-2; v_call: TRBV19; cdr3_length: 14; clone_size: .; d_call: TRBD2; cdr3_nt: TGTGCCAGTAGTATGAGGGAGGGAACCGGGGAGCTGTTTTTT; cdr3_aa: CASSMREGTGELFF
j_call: TRBJ2-2; v_call: TRBV28; cdr3_length: 12; clone_size: .; d_call: .; cdr3_nt: TGTGCCTGCGGGGATAACACCGGGGAGCTGTTTTTT; cdr3_aa: CACGDNTGELFF
j_call: TRBJ2-3; v_call: TRBV5-1; cdr3_length: 15; clone_size: .; d_call: .; cdr3_nt: TGCGCCAGCACCGAACGCGTCTTAGGGGCAGATACGCAGTATTTT; cdr3_aa: CASTERVLGADTQYF
j_call: TRBJ2-1; v_call: TRBV28; cdr3_length: 15; clone_size: .; d_call: .; cdr3_nt: TGTGCCAGCAGCCCTGAGTGGAGCTCCTACAATGAGCAGTTCTTC; cdr3_aa: CASSPEWSSYNEQFF
j_call: TRBJ2-1; v_call: TRBV28; cdr3_length: 16; clone_size: few; d_call: TRBD2; cdr3_nt: TGTGCCAGCAGTTTAAGAGGACTAGTTAATTTTAGGGAGCAGTTCTTC; cdr3_aa: CASSLRGLVNFREQFF
j_call: TRBJ2-1; v_call: TRBV28; cdr3_length: 12; clone_size: .; d_call: TRBD2; cdr3_nt: TGTGCCAGCAGTCGGCTAGCGGGAGGGCCGTTCTTC; cdr3_aa: CASSRLAGGPFF
j_call: TRBJ2-1; v_call: TRBV7-3; cdr3_length: 11; clone_size: .; d_call: TRBD2; cdr3_nt: TGTGCCAGCGGGATTAGCGGGAAGCAGTTCTTC; cdr3_aa: CASGISGKQFF
j_call: TRBJ1-1; v_call: TRBV6-5; cdr3_length: 15; clone_size: .; d_call: .; cdr3_nt: TGTGCCAGCAGCCGTTCTTTCGGGACAAACACTGAAGCTTTCTTT; cdr3_aa: CASSRSFGTNTEAFF
j_call: TRBJ1-3; v_call: TRBV5-1; cdr3_length: 15; clone_size: .; d_call: .; cdr3_nt: TGCGCCAGCACAATCGGCGGAGACTCTGGAAACACCATATATTTT; cdr3_aa: CASTIGGDSGNTIYF
j_call: TRBJ2-7; v_call: TRBV11-1; cdr3_length: 18; clone_size: .; d_call: TRBD2; cdr3_nt: TGTGCCAGCAGCCGGGGACTAGCGGGGACCCCATCTACGAAGGAGCAGTACTTC; cdr3_aa: CASSRGLAGTPSTKEQYF
j_call: TRBJ2-7; v_call: TRBV2; cdr3_length: 14; clone_size: once; d_call: .; cdr3_nt: TGTGCCAGCAGTGCAGTAGCGGAACCCTACGAGCAGTACTTC; cdr3_aa: CASSAVAEPYEQYF
j_call: TRBJ1-2; v_call: TRBV27; cdr3_length: 13; clone_size: once; d_call: .; cdr3_nt: TGTGCCAGCAGTTTAAAAAGGGGGACTGGCTACACCTTC; cdr3_aa: CASSLKRGTGYTF
j_call: TRBJ2-2; v_call: TRBV5-6; cdr3_length: 15; clone_size: few; d_call: TRBD2; cdr3_nt: TGTGCCAGCAGCCGAGACGGGACTACGAACGGGGAGCTGTTTTTT; cdr3_aa: CASSRDGTTNGELFF
j_call: TRBJ2-1; v_call: TRBV5-1; cdr3_length: 18; clone_size: .; d_call: TRBD2; cdr3_nt: TGCGCCAGCAGCTTGAGGACCTCTGCGGGAGTCTCCTACAATGAGCAGTTCTTC; cdr3_aa: CASSLRTSAGVSYNEQFF
j_call: TRBJ2-7; v_call: TRBV15; cdr3_length: 15; clone_size: .; d_call: .; cdr3_nt: TGTGCCACCAGCAGAGATTTTGGCAGGGTCCCCGAGCAGTACTTC; cdr3_aa: CATSRDFGRVPEQYF
j_call: TRBJ2-1; v_call: TRBV7-2; cdr3_length: 14; clone_size: .; d_call: .; cdr3_nt: TGTGCCAGCACCCCCGCCGGCTCCTACAATGAGCAGTTCTTC; cdr3_aa: CASTPAGSYNEQFF
j_call: TRBJ2-7; v_call: TRBV28; cdr3_length: 13; clone_size: .; d_call: TRBD1; cdr3_nt: TGTGCCAGCAGGGGACAGGGAGCCTACGAGCAGTACTTC; cdr3_aa: CASRGQGAYEQYF
j_call: TRBJ2-3; v_call: TRBV11-2; cdr3_length: 16; clone_size: .; d_call: TRBD2; cdr3_nt: TGTGCCAGCAGCTTAGTGAGCGGGAGGGCCGGAGATACGCAGTATTTT; cdr3_aa: CASSLVSGRAGDTQYF
j_call: TRBJ2-3; v_call: TRBV10-3; cdr3_length: 16; clone_size: .; d_call: .; cdr3_nt: TGTGCCATCAATCGCGGAGGATCTCTTGGATTGGATACGCAGTATTTT; cdr3_aa: CAINRGGSLGLDTQYF
j_call: TRBJ2-1; v_call: TRBV6-1; cdr3_length: 13; clone_size: .; d_call: .; cdr3_nt: TGTGCCAGCAGTGGAGCAAGGGGCAATGAGCAGTTCTTC; cdr3_aa: CASSGARGNEQFF
j_call: TRBJ2-7; v_call: TRBV28; cdr3_length: 15; clone_size: .; d_call: .; cdr3_nt: TGTGCCAGCACCACCTGGGGGGAGCCCTCCTACGAGCAGTACTTC; cdr3_aa: CASTTWGEPSYEQYF
j_call: TRBJ2-3; v_call: TRBV30; cdr3_length: 14; clone_size: .; d_call: .; cdr3_nt: TGTGCCTGGAGTGTGGGGGCGGGCCGAGTTACGCAGTATTTT; cdr3_aa: CAWSVGAGRVTQYF
j_call: TRBJ2-4; v_call: TRBV18; cdr3_length: 14; clone_size: .; d_call: TRBD1; cdr3_nt: TGTGCCAGCTCACCACCTCTAGGGGGCAACATTCAGTACTTC; cdr3_aa: CASSPPLGGNIQYF